These 16 T cell receptor beta chains were sequenced from one sample in a study of blood T cell repertoires in COVID-19. Here immunoSEQ multiplex PCR was the method, and the copy in TCRdb shows in-frame clones only, minus some. The sample shows around 100,000 clones, around nine tenths of them seen only once. Sample: peripheral blood. The origin of the receptors is a man aged 45 to 65 with acute or convalescent COVID-19.

J is TRBJ1-5 and V is TRBV30; 8 bases fit TRBD1. This CDR3 region has 15 residues. CDR1 and CDR2 (germline): GTSNPN, SVGIG (reference sequence). The V segment lost 4 bases and the J segment 0 bases; nucleotides outside the gene matches: 5. In DNA, the CDR3 is TGTGCCTGGAATACAGGGGGTAATAGCAATCAGCCCCAGCATTTT. This gives the protein CAWNTGGNSNQPQHF.

The chain combines TRBV20-1 with TRBJ2-7; TRBD2 matches at 8 bases. CDR3 length equals 15 residues. Germline loops: CDR1 DFQATT, CDR2 SNEGSKA (reference sequence). V lost 6 bases and J lost 5; bases outside the gene matches: 15. This CDR3 reads CSASPVGTRPHEQYF. For the CDR3, the DNA is TGCAGTGCCAGTCCCGTCGGGACTAGGCCCCACGAGCAGTACTTC.

This clone turned up a few times. The chain links TRBV9 to TRBJ2-1; TRBD2 agrees at 11 bases. Germline V gene sequence: CDR1 SGDLS, CDR2 YYNGEE. CDR3 size: 15 residues. V shed 4 bases and J 7 bases; nucleotides not matched to a gene: 7. The CDR3 DNA is TGTGCCAGCAGCCCGACTAGCGGGAAGGGAAATGAGCAGTTCTTC. Translation gives CASSPTSGKGNEQFF.

Written as DNA, the CDR3 is TGTGCCAGCAGCCTATCTAGCGGTAGCTCCTACGAGCAGTACTTC. Amino acid sequence: CASSLSSGSSYEQYF. This sequence joins TRBV7-8 and TRBJ2-7; TRBD2 agrees at 7 bases. CDR1 is SGHVS and CDR2 is FQNEAQ in the germline V gene. This CDR3 region has 15 residues. V dropped 5 bases and J dropped 0; count of bases not matched to a gene: 7.

The chain carries TRBV5-1 and TRBJ1-1; 7 nucleotides match TRBD1. Germline V CDR1 and CDR2: SGHRS, YFSETQ. The CDR3 contains 18 residues. V shed 1 base and J 5 bases; nucleotides not matched to a gene: 17. The CDR3 sequence: CASSLFGAEVPGGTEAFF. The CDR3 coding sequence is TGCGCCAGCAGCTTGTTTGGAGCTGAGGTCCCAGGGGGGACTGAAGCTTTCTTT.

The V and J genes are TRBV19 and TRBJ2-7, with 10 bases matching TRBD1. The CDR3 sequence is 16 residues long. V gave up 5 bases and J gave up 2 bases; unmatched junction bases: 9. Germline values: CDR1 LNHDA, CDR2 SQIVND (reference sequence). The CDR3 bases are TGTGCCAGTAGTCCAACTCCCGGGACAGGGGCCTACGAGCAGTACTTC. Protein: CASSPTPGTGAYEQYF.

The chain employs TRBV12-5 and TRBJ1-4; D unresolved. CDR1 is LGHNT, CDR2 FRNRAP, per germline. The V and J ends lost 1 base and 7 bases respectively, with 10 bases between them. The CDR3 has 14 amino acids. CDR3 residues: CASGLAGSIEKLFF. Here the CDR3 DNA reads TGTGCTAGTGGTTTGGCTGGTAGCATTGAAAAACTGTTTTTT.

V is TRBV7-6 and J is TRBJ2-5, with D possibly matching TRBD2 (6 bases). The germline gives CDR1 SGHVS, CDR2 FNYEAQ. This CDR3 contains 13 residues. V dropped 8 bases and J dropped 0 bases, with 10 bases sitting between them. The DNA of the CDR3 is TGTGCCAGCCTGCGGGGCTACCAAGAGACCCAGTACTTC. Its translation is CASLRGYQETQYF.

CDR3 in DNA: TGTGCCAGCAGTTCTTCCCCAGGGGGCTCCGGTGAAAAACTGTTTTTT. It yields the protein CASSSSPGGSGEKLFF. The chain combines TRBV6-5 with TRBJ1-4; 8 nucleotides match TRBD1. The CDR3 has 16 amino acids. V was pared by 4 bases and J by 7 bases, with 11 bases of the junction left unmatched. The V gene's germline CDR1 is MNHEY and CDR2 SVGAGI.

This sequence joins TRBV7-9 and TRBJ1-1; the D gene is possibly TRBD1 (5 bases). The V gene's germline CDR1 is SEHNR and CDR2 FQNEAQ (reference sequence). Trimming removed 5 bases at V and 2 bases at J, with 9 bases between. The CDR3 extends over 13 amino acids. The chain's CDR3 is CASSRDFNTEAFF. The CDR3 DNA sequence: TGTGCCAGCAGCCGGGACTTTAACACTGAAGCTTTCTTT.

The rearrangement uses TRBV19 and TRBJ2-3; the D gene is possibly TRBD2 (6 bases). The CDR3 is made up of 14 amino acids. Looked up from germline, CDR1 is LNHDA and CDR2 is SQIVND (reference sequence). V gave up 6 bases and J gave up 0 bases, with 10 bases separating them. The DNA for the CDR3 is TGTGCCAGTAGCCCTGGGGGGAGCACAGATACGCAGTATTTT. Translating gives CASSPGGSTDTQYF.

The genes are TRBV11-2 and TRBJ2-1, with 10 bases identical to TRBD2. The CDR3 runs 17 residues. CDR1 and CDR2 (germline): SGHAT, FQNNGV. Trimming at V came to 3 bases and at J to 8 bases, leaving 13 bases not matched to a gene. Written as DNA, the CDR3 is TGTGCCAGCAGCTTGGCCGGACTAGCGGTAATACTCGATGAGCAGTTCTTC. Translated: CASSLAGLAVILDEQFF.

V is TRBV5-3 and J is TRBJ2-7; 9 bases line up with TRBD1. TRBV5-3 counts as an open reading frame of uncertain function. V lost 1 base and J lost 2; bases outside the gene matches: 1. The CDR3 has 14 residues. The CDR3 DNA reads as TGTGCCAGAAGCTTGAGGACAGGGGCCTACGAGCAGTACTTC. Residues: CARSLRTGAYEQYF.

V is TRBV19 and J is TRBJ1-1; D remains ambiguous. Trimming shortened V by 5 bases and J by 0 bases, and 25 bases separated the two germline ends. Germline values: CDR1 LNHDA, CDR2 SQIVND (reference sequence). There are 19 residues in the CDR3. The DNA of the CDR3 is TGTGCCAGTAGTGCACTTTTCGACCGGGGTAGAAGGGTGAACACTGAAGCTTTCTTT. Residues: CASSALFDRGRRVNTEAFF.

This rearrangement joins TRBV6-5 to TRBJ2-2, with TRBD1 as a possible D gene (5 bases). CDR3 length equals 13 residues. From germline, CDR1 is MNHEY and CDR2 SVGAGI. Trimming pared 6 bases from V and 4 bases from J, leaving 9 bases between. DNA for the CDR3: TGTGCCAGCAGACAGGCGATCACCGGGGAGCTGTTTTTT. Translated: CASRQAITGELFF.

The chain joins TRBV12-5 to TRBJ2-1, with a possible D match to TRBD2 (5 bases). Germline CDR1 and CDR2: LGHNT and FRNRAP. Trimming took off 0 bases at V and 4 bases at J, with 16 bases between the two ends. CDR3 length equals 17 residues. Here the CDR3 reads CASGLVMRRSPYNEQFF. DNA of the CDR3: TGTGCTAGTGGTTTGGTAATGAGGAGGTCCCCATACAATGAGCAGTTCTTC.